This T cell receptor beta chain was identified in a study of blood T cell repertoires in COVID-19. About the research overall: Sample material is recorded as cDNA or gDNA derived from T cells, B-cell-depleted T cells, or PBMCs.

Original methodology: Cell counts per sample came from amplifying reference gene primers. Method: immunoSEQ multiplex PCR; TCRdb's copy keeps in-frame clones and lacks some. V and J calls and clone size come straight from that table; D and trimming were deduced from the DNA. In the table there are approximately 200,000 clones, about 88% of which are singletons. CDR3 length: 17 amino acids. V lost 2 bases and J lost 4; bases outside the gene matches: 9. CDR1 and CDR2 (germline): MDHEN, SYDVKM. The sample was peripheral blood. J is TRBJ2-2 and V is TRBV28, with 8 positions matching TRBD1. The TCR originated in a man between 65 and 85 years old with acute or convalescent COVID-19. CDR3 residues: CASSLGSWTGSTGELFF. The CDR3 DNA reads TGTGCCAGCAGTTTAGGATCCTGGACAGGGTCCACCGGGGAGCTGTTTTTT. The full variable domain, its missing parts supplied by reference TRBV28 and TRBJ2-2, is DVKVTQSSRYLVKRTGEKVFLECVQDMDHENMFWYRQDPGLGLRLIYFSYDVKMKEKGDIPEGYSVSREKKERFSLILESASTNQTSMYLCASSLGSWTGSTGELFFGEGSRLTVL.